This T cell receptor (beta chain) was profiled in a study of identical twins. Findings of the study overall: Reduced insertions were recorded for abundant cord blood beta clonotypes, with no such pattern in memory repertoires.

Only healthy Caucasians were enrolled as donors. In TCRdb, the 5' RACE reads were re-called with MiXCR into one record per CDR3 protein. The sample includes 690,000 or so distinct CDR3 sequences, under 9% of them seen just once. For this clonotype: Its antigen is unidentified.

These same records also appear under a second study, on yellow fever vaccine responses in identical twins. That publication notes: A vaccine T cell response that seemed partly convergent and partly personalized was reported in twins.

The TCR originated in a woman in her late teens or twenties in good health. Specimen: PBMCs.

CDR3 protein: CASSRFWGYEQYF. The DNA for the CDR3 is TGCGCCAGCAGCCGGTTTTGGGGGTACGAGCAGTACTTC. This chain connects TRBV4-3 to TRBJ2-7; D could derive from TRBD1 or TRBD2 (5 bases each). The CDR3 has 13 residues. V was clipped by 4 bases and J by 4 bases, with 11 bases between them. Germline CDR1 and CDR2: LGHNA and YSLEER.